This T cell receptor beta chain was identified in a study of technical replicates of blood from a handful of donors. Clones were sequenced by immunoSEQ multiplex PCR, and TCRdb holds only the in-frame ones, with some missing. The table includes 70,000 to 95,000 clones, around 95% detected once. The germline gives CDR1 MNHEY, CDR2 SMNVEV (reference sequence). V lost 3 bases, J lost 3 bases, and 18 bases lay in between. The CDR3 has 17 amino acids. The clonotype comes from a human donor in good health. Sequencing input: T cells isolated from PBMCs. This chain connects TRBV27 to TRBJ2-1, with D maybe TRBD2 (6 bases). The CDR3 DNA reads TGTGCCAGCAGTTTCTATTCGAGACTAGAAGACTACAATGAGCAGTTCTTC. This codes for CASSFYSRLEDYNEQFF.